The 23 T cell receptor beta chains reported below all come from one sample, sequenced in a study of CD8+ T cells in alopecia areata. RNA was isolated and reverse transcribed to cDNA, the sequencing template. Libraries were prepared by immunoSEQ multiplex PCR; TCRdb keeps only in-frame clonotypes and omits some of them. The data contain about 110,000 clones, under 60% of them singletons. Sample: NKG2D-low CD8+ T cells sorted from blood. The receptors shown here come from a human donor with alopecia areata.

V usage is TRBV7-9 and J usage is TRBJ2-7; 7 bases match TRBD1. The CDR3 is 14 amino acids. CDR1 is SEHNR, CDR2 FQNEAQ, per germline (reference sequence). After removal of 5 bases from V and 3 bases from J, the junction contained 7 bases not matched to a gene. The CDR3 nucleotides are TGTGCCAGCAGCCACCGGGACAGCAACTACGAGCAGTACTTC. Its translation is CASSHRDSNYEQYF.

This chain uses TRBV4-1 with TRBJ2-7; D is unresolved. Deletions cut 5 bases from V and 5 bases from J, with 16 bases between. The germline CDR1 and CDR2 sequences are MGHRA and YSYEKL. This CDR3 is built from 14 residues. In nucleotides, the CDR3 is TGCGCCAGCAGCTCCAAGAGCTTATCAGACGAGCAGTACTTC. Translation: CASSSKSLSDEQYF.

This chain connects TRBV4-1 to TRBJ2-1, with D perhaps TRBD1 (6 bases). The V gene's germline CDR1 is MGHRA and CDR2 YSYEKL. Trimming shortened V by 6 bases and J by 3 bases, and 15 bases separated the two germline ends. The CDR3 totals 15 residues. The CDR3 DNA is TGCGCCAGCAGTCCCGGACAGAACGGCTACAATGAGCAGTTCTTC. Residues: CASSPGQNGYNEQFF.

V gene TRBV27 combines with J gene TRBJ1-1; D remains unclear. V dropped 5 bases and J dropped 8 bases, with 9 bases sitting between them. In germline, CDR1 is MNHEY, CDR2 SMNVEV (reference sequence). The CDR3 is made up of 11 amino acids. The CDR3 spells CASSLGREAFF. Here the CDR3 DNA reads TGTGCCAGCAGTCTAGGGCGGGAAGCTTTCTTT.

This clone has a handful of counts. The rearrangement links TRBV27 to TRBJ2-5; 7 nucleotides line up with TRBD1. Germline values: CDR1 MNHEY, CDR2 SMNVEV (reference sequence). After removal of 5 bases from V and 10 bases from J, the junction contained 4 bases not matched to a gene. The CDR3 spans 11 residues. CDR3 nucleotide sequence: TGTGCCAGCAGTCAACAGGGGAACCAGTACTTC. This codes for CASSQQGNQYF.

The sample holds a few counts of this clone. The rearrangement uses TRBV4-1 and TRBJ1-2; D might be TRBD1 (6 bases). The CDR3 is made up of 14 amino acids. CDR1 is MGHRA and CDR2 is YSYEKL in the germline V gene. V lost 4 bases and J 4 bases, leaving 13 bases between the germline ends. The CDR3 coding sequence is TGCGCCAGCAGCCCTATCGGAGGGGGCTATGGCTACACCTTC. Its protein is CASSPIGGGYGYTF.

The chain employs TRBV5-1 and TRBJ2-7, with TRBD1 matching over 9 bases. Germline V CDR1 and CDR2: SGHRS, YFSETQ. This CDR3 region has 14 residues. V lost 3 bases to trimming and J lost 4 bases; unmatched junction nucleotides: 5. The CDR3 bases are TGCGCCAGCAGCTATACCGGGACAGGGTACGAGCAGTACTTC. The encoded protein is CASSYTGTGYEQYF.

This clone was found a few times. The chain employs TRBV5-4 and TRBJ1-3; 7 bases agree with TRBD1. Looked up from germline, CDR1 is SGHNT and CDR2 is YYREEE (reference sequence). CDR3 size: 13 residues. V was clipped by 4 bases and J by 7 bases; unmatched bases: 5. In DNA form, the CDR3 reads TGTGCCAGCAGCCCCGGACAGGAGAACACCATATATTTT. Translated: CASSPGQENTIYF.

The gene calls are TRBV4-1 and TRBJ2-3; no clear D. The CDR3 spans 15 residues. Trimming stripped 4 bases from V and 0 bases from J, with 11 bases between. Germline V CDR1 and CDR2: MGHRA, YSYEKL. This CDR3 reads CASSLSALSTDTQYF. The CDR3 DNA reads TGCGCCAGCAGCCTAAGTGCCCTTAGCACAGATACGCAGTATTTT.

This chain's CDR3 is CASALTGVGVEQYF. The DNA for the CDR3 is TGTGCCAGCGCCCTGACAGGGGTGGGGGTCGAGCAGTACTTC. V is TRBV27 and J is TRBJ2-7, with TRBD1 matching 8 bases. The CDR3 sequence is 14 residues long. Losses at the gene ends were 8 bases for V and 6 bases for J; bases not matched to a gene: 12. CDR1 is MNHEY, CDR2 SMNVEV, per germline (reference sequence).

This clone was seen only a few times. The CDR3 spells CASSLVSYNEQFF. The CDR3 coding sequence is TGCGCCAGCAGCTTGGTTAGCTACAATGAGCAGTTCTTC. The chain recombines TRBV5-1 with TRBJ2-1; D call uncertain. The V gene lost 0 bases and the J gene lost 3 bases, with 4 bases spanning the gap. The germline gives CDR1 SGHRS, CDR2 YFSETQ. The CDR3 runs to 13 residues.

In DNA, the CDR3 is TGTGCCAGCAGTTACGGGACAGAGGATGCTTTCTTT. Its protein is CASSYGTEDAFF. V gene TRBV6-5 combines with J gene TRBJ1-1, with 7 bases aligning to TRBD1. The length of the CDR3 is 12 residues. After removal of 2 bases from V and 11 bases from J, the junction contained 5 bases not matched to a gene. Germline-derived CDR1 and CDR2 are MNHEY and SVGAGI.

The rearrangement joins TRBV7-3 to TRBJ2-3; tentatively, D is TRBD1 or TRBD2 (6 bases each). V was clipped by 5 bases and J by 1 base, with 16 bases between them. This CDR3 is built from 16 residues. The germline CDR1 and CDR2 sequences are SGHTA and FQGTGA. This chain's CDR3 is CASSGGRRSGTDTQYF. Here the CDR3 DNA reads TGTGCCAGCAGCGGGGGGCGCCGCTCGGGCACAGATACGCAGTATTTT.

The chain employs TRBV13 and TRBJ2-1; 13 nucleotides line up with TRBD2. This CDR3 comprises 15 residues. The germline CDR1 and CDR2 sequences are PRHDT and FYEKMQ (reference sequence). V lost 4 bases to trimming and J lost 9 bases; unmatched junction nucleotides: 6. CDR3 residues: CASSSGLAGVFEQFF. The CDR3 nucleotides read TGTGCCAGCAGCTCAGGACTAGCGGGAGTATTTGAGCAGTTCTTC.

V is TRBV5-1 and J is TRBJ2-1, with TRBD2 identical over 9 bases. V was clipped by 4 bases and J by 4 bases; unmatched bases: 6. Per the germline V gene, CDR1 is SGHRS and CDR2 is YFSETQ. This CDR3 comprises 15 residues. CDR3 region: CASSSTTSGYNEQFF. DNA of the CDR3: TGCGCCAGCAGCAGTACGACTAGCGGTTACAATGAGCAGTTCTTC.

V is TRBV29-1 and J is TRBJ2-6; D call uncertain. Germline V gene sequence: CDR1 SQVTM, CDR2 ANQGSEA. The V and J ends lost 7 bases and 0 bases respectively, with 7 bases between them. This CDR3 contains 13 residues. CDR3 in amino acids: CSASLSGANVLTF. CDR3 in DNA: TGCAGCGCGTCCCTCTCTGGGGCCAACGTCCTGACTTTC. Full variable domain (missing parts from reference TRBV29-1 and TRBJ2-6): SAVISQKPSRDICQRGTSLTIQCQVDSQVTMMFWYRQQPGQSLTLIATANQGSEATYESGFVIDKFPISRPNLTFSTLTVSNMSPEDSSIYLCSASLSGANVLTFGAGSRLTVL.

For this clone: At one boundary the junction diverges from the germline segment, which might be a read error. Other DNA sequences of this sample code for an identical CDR3. The V and J genes are TRBV6-6 and TRBJ2-5; the D gene is possibly TRBD1 (6 bases). The CDR3 is 11 residues long. Germline lookup yields CDR1 MNHNY and CDR2 SVGAGI (reference sequence). The CDR3 protein is CATGRGETQYF. CDR3 coding DNA: TGCGCCACAGGGCGCGGAGAGACCCAGTACTTC.

This clone was seen a handful of times. This rearrangement joins TRBV6-1 to TRBJ1-1; the D is unclear. CDR3 length: 13 amino acids. Trimming took off 3 bases at V and 1 base at J, with 6 bases between the two ends. The germline V gene has CDR1 MNHNS and CDR2 SASEGT. CDR3 bases: TGTGCCAGCAGTGAGTCGGAGAACACTGAAGCTTTCTTT. Translated, it gives CASSESENTEAFF.

This clone appeared a few times. The chain combines TRBV19 with TRBJ1-2; TRBD1 matches at 8 bases. The CDR3 runs to 14 residues. J gave up 5 bases and V 2 bases, and 4 bases lay outside the gene matches. Germline CDR1 reads LNHDA; CDR2 reads SQIVND (reference sequence). The CDR3 DNA is TGTGCCAGTAGTATACCCACAGGGGGTTATGGCTACACCTTC. Translated: CASSIPTGGYGYTF.

V is TRBV9 and J is TRBJ2-2, with D unresolved. Between the trimmed V and J ends, which lost 3 bases and 0 bases, there was a span of 12 bases. The V gene's germline CDR1 is SGDLS and CDR2 YYNGEE. The CDR3 length is 16 residues. The CDR3: CASSAPAPANTGELFF. Here the CDR3 DNA reads TGTGCCAGCAGCGCCCCAGCTCCGGCGAACACCGGGGAGCTGTTTTTT.

This chain connects TRBV4-1 to TRBJ2-6; D unclear. The germline V gene has CDR1 MGHRA and CDR2 YSYEKL. The CDR3 spans 14 residues. Trimming removed 4 bases from V and 0 bases from J, with 4 bases in between. CDR3 residues: CASSRGSGANVLTF. CDR3 bases: TGCGCCAGCAGCCGAGGCTCTGGGGCCAACGTCCTGACTTTC.

The chain joins TRBV15 to TRBJ2-2; no definite D call. The CDR3 is 16 residues long. Germline V gene sequence: CDR1 LNHNV, CDR2 YYDKDF (reference sequence). Trimming removed 4 bases from V and 3 bases from J, with 15 bases in between. CDR3 nucleotide sequence: TGTGCCACCAGCATGGGCCAGATGGTCCACACCGGGGAGCTGTTTTTT. It translates to CATSMGQMVHTGELFF.

V usage is TRBV7-6 and J usage is TRBJ2-3, with a tentative D call TRBD2 (6 bases). CDR1 and CDR2 from the germline V gene are SGHVS and FNYEAQ. This CDR3 region has 16 residues. Deletions cut 0 bases from V and 0 bases from J, with 10 bases between. The CDR3 protein is CASSLASGGSTDTQYF. The CDR3 DNA is TGTGCCAGCAGCTTAGCTAGCGGAGGGAGCACAGATACGCAGTATTTT.